The clone carrying this TCR beta chain occurred a few times. What it binds is unknown. Between the trimmed V and J ends, which lost 5 bases and 2 bases, there was a span of 13 bases. The length of the CDR3 is 14 residues. Time point in this sample: patch test 1, 2 weeks after DPC sensitization. Treatment of the sample: therapeutic diphenylcyclopropenone sensitization with weekly scalp DPC. Blood collection happened ahead of applying each patch test. TCRdb reanalysed the RACE reads using MiXCR and keeps one entry per CDR3 protein. The sample gives approximately 82,000 distinct CDR3 sequences, approximately 12% of which show up once; 3.5% is in the top ten. These data come from a study of human T cells and chemical hapten exposure. Whole-study results and caveats: Counts of expanded TCRs at PT1 were positively correlated with patch test score.

V usage is TRBV12-3 or TRBV12-4 and J usage is TRBJ2-7, with D hard to call. The sequence was obtained from a woman in her sixties with alopecia areata. Some clones in this sample may be carry-over from other donors' samples. Source: whole blood, taken in connection with sensitization to the hapten diphenylcyclopropenone (DPC). CDR3 nucleotides: TGTGCCAGCAGTCCCAGGCTTCCCCCCTACGAGCAGTACTTC. It is translated as CASSPRLPPYEQYF.